The clone carrying this T cell receptor beta chain came up a few times. Its antigen is unknown. This entry belongs to a study of regulatory T cells in long-lasting Graves disease. Study-wide points: The sample size was small, and this may have reduced accuracy.

The V end lost 4 bases, the J end lost 3 bases, and 10 bases lay between the germline ends. CDR1 PRHDT and CDR2 FYEKMQ come from the germline V gene (reference sequence). The length of the CDR3 is 13 residues. The time point is: newly diagnosed GD, antithyroid drugs for less than 3 months. The TCR library was made from RNA extracted from PBMCs. EDTA tubes collected nine milliliters of peripheral blood. Libraries of TCR beta came from iRepertoire HTBI primers plus Arm-PCR of CDR3 regions. TCRdb processed the multiplex PCR reads anew with MiXCR; each CDR3 protein has one entry. Among some 330,000 distinct CDR3 sequences listed, around 11% were seen once. These data were also reused for a study on T cells in Graves' hyperthyroidism and ophthalmopathy.

Sequencing was performed on peripheral blood mononuclear cells (PBMCs), taken at new diagnosis, from a patient treated with antithyroid drugs. This receptor was taken from a woman aged 18 to 35 with Graves disease. The chain couples TRBV13 to TRBJ2-7; the D gene is possibly TRBD1 (6 bases). CDR3 sequence: CASSSRGHYEQYV. CDR3 bases: TGTGCCAGCAGCTCCAGGGGTCACTACGAGCAGTACGTC.